These 29 T cell receptor beta chains share one sample of origin, sequenced in a study of blood T cell repertoires in COVID-19. Profiling relied on immunoSEQ multiplex PCR, and the TCRdb table lists in-frame clones only, not all of them. The sample includes about half a million clones, 80% to 90% of them seen just once. Sequenced sample: peripheral blood. Receptors were obtained from a human donor in a cohort sampled during active COVID-19.

The chain carries TRBV11-2 and TRBJ1-1, with a possible D match to TRBD1 (6 bases). Trimming stripped 3 bases from V and 1 base from J, with 9 bases between. The CDR3 runs to 14 residues. Per germline, CDR1 SGHAT and CDR2 FQNNGV. CDR3 in DNA: TGTGCCAGCAGCTTCTCGGGACAGAACACTGAAGCTTTCTTT. This gives the protein CASSFSGQNTEAFF.

This clone has just a few counts. The chain has TRBV7-8 and TRBJ2-2; D not certain. Deletions cut 4 bases from V and 0 bases from J, with 6 bases between. The germline V gene encodes CDR1 SGHVS and CDR2 FQNEAQ. There are 14 residues in the CDR3. The CDR3 sequence: CASSSLTNTGELFF. The CDR3 DNA reads as TGTGCCAGCAGCTCACTAACGAACACCGGGGAGCTGTTTTTT.

This chain joins TRBV5-1 and TRBJ2-2; possible D gene TRBD1, 6 bases. The CDR3 is 14 amino acids. Trimming removed 4 bases at V and 5 bases at J, with 12 bases between. The germline V gene encodes CDR1 SGHRS and CDR2 YFSETQ. In DNA form, the CDR3 reads TGCGCCAGCAGCGCAGGGGATTCTACCGGGGAGCTGTTTTTT. This encodes CASSAGDSTGELFF.

The chain recombines TRBV13 with TRBJ1-1; D possibly corresponds to TRBD1 (5 bases). Germline V gene data show CDR1 as PRHDT and CDR2 as FYEKMQ (reference sequence). V lost 5 bases, J lost 6 bases, and 10 bases lay in between. The CDR3 covers 12 residues. CDR3 residues: CASSGSTAEAFF. For the CDR3, the DNA is TGTGCCAGCAGCGGATCGACAGCTGAAGCTTTCTTT.

The chain carries TRBV12-5 and TRBJ2-1; D possibly corresponds to TRBD1 (6 bases). CDR1 is LGHNT and CDR2 is FRNRAP in the germline V gene. The CDR3 is 16 amino acids. The germline V and J ends were trimmed by 7 bases and 7 bases, with 23 bases remaining between them. Written as DNA, the CDR3 is TGTGCTAGTGCCACTGCCGGGACACCCAAGGCTAATGAGCAGTTCTTC. Translated, it gives CASATAGTPKANEQFF.

The chain uses TRBV4-3 and TRBJ1-2; D perhaps matches TRBD1 (6 bases). The CDR3 is 13 residues long. Germline V gene lookup returns CDR1 LGHNA and CDR2 YSLEER. Deletions cut 4 bases from V and 6 bases from J, with 12 bases between. CDR3 loop: CASSPRGANGYTF. In DNA, the CDR3 is TGCGCCAGCAGCCCTCGGGGGGCGAATGGCTACACCTTC.

This clone was counted between two and nine times. The chain is built from TRBV27 and TRBJ2-2; 7 nucleotides line up with TRBD1. Per germline, CDR1 MNHEY and CDR2 SMNVEV (reference sequence). The CDR3 is 13 residues long. The trim removed 1 base at V and 8 bases at J, leaving 1 base unmatched. CDR3 in amino acids: CASSLFRGGELFF. CDR3 coding DNA: TGTGCCAGCAGTTTATTCAGGGGGGGGGAGCTGTTTTTT.

This clone was found once. The chain uses TRBV6-5 and TRBJ2-1; TRBD1 might be the D (6 bases). CDR1 and CDR2 from the germline V gene are MNHEY and SVGAGI. The CDR3 length is 13 residues. V dropped 4 bases and J dropped 10 bases, with 14 bases sitting between them. The CDR3 DNA follows: TGTGCCAGCAGTTCTACGAGGGGGACCGAGCAGTTCTTC. Encoded protein: CASSSTRGTEQFF.

The gene calls are TRBV29-1 and TRBJ1-1, with D perhaps matching TRBD1 (6 bases). Trimming stripped 7 bases from V and 5 bases from J, with 17 bases between. Germline CDR1 and CDR2: SQVTM and ANQGSEA. This CDR3 contains 13 residues. The CDR3 sequence: CSGIRGEATEAFF. The CDR3 DNA reads as TGCAGCGGAATCAGGGGTGAGGCAACTGAAGCTTTCTTT.

This rearrangement joins TRBV28 to TRBJ1-5; D unresolved. This CDR3 contains 16 residues. Deletions cut 6 bases from V and 0 bases from J, with 15 bases between. The germline V gene encodes CDR1 MDHEN and CDR2 SYDVKM. CDR3 region: CASRPRAMYSNQPQHF. In DNA, the CDR3 is TGTGCCAGCAGGCCACGAGCGATGTATAGCAATCAGCCCCAGCATTTT.

The genes are TRBV14 and TRBJ2-1; TRBD2 matches 7 bases. With 5 bases clipped from V and 4 bases from J, the junction kept 8 bases outside the gene matches. Per germline, CDR1 SGHDN and CDR2 FVKESK. The CDR3 contains 15 residues. The CDR3 protein is CASSYPGGGYNEQFF. Written as DNA, the CDR3 is TGTGCCAGCAGCTATCCGGGGGGAGGATACAATGAGCAGTTCTTC. Filled out from reference TRBV14 and TRBJ2-1, the complete variable domain reads EAGVTQFPSHSVIEKGQTVTLRCDPISGHDNLYWYRRVMGKEIKFLLHFVKESKQDESGMPNNRFLAERTGGTYSTLKVQPAELEDSGVYFCASSYPGGGYNEQFFGPGTRLTVL.

This clone was detected a few times. This chain connects TRBV19 to TRBJ1-5; 9 positions match TRBD1. V dropped 7 bases and J dropped 6; count of bases not matched to a gene: 19. CDR3 length equals 18 residues. The germline V gene has CDR1 LNHDA and CDR2 SQIVND (reference sequence). The CDR3 DNA reads as TGTGCCAGTACTCTTCGGGGGACAGGGAGCGGGTTGGGTCAGCCCCAGCATTTT. Protein sequence: CASTLRGTGSGLGQPQHF.

Of note for this clone: This sample also contains other DNA sequences that code for the same CDR3. This chain connects TRBV5-4 to TRBJ2-7; D perhaps matches TRBD1 (6 bases). The CDR3 spans 14 residues. Germline assignment: CDR1 SGHNT and CDR2 YYREEE (reference sequence). V lost 5 bases, J lost 0 bases, and 12 bases lay in between. CDR3 nucleotide sequence: TGTGCCAGCAGTTCCGGGACAAACTCCTACGAGCAGTACTTC. Encoded protein: CASSSGTNSYEQYF.

The rearrangement links TRBV11-3 to TRBJ2-1; 11 bases line up with TRBD2. In germline, CDR1 is SGHNT, CDR2 YENEEA. Trimming at V came to 3 bases and at J to 4 bases, leaving 11 bases not matched to a gene. There are 18 residues in the CDR3. CDR3 protein: CASSFGSGRAGGYNEQFF. The CDR3 DNA reads as TGTGCCAGCAGCTTCGGTAGCGGGAGGGCGGGGGGATACAATGAGCAGTTCTTC.

The V gene is TRBV2, the J gene TRBJ2-3, with a tentative D call TRBD1 (5 bases). Germline lookup yields CDR1 SNHLY and CDR2 FYNNEI. The V end was cut by 2 bases, the J end by 1 base, with 10 bases between. The CDR3 is 15 amino acids. The CDR3 protein is CASSEQGQRTDTQYF. In DNA, the CDR3 is TGTGCCAGCAGTGAACAGGGCCAGCGCACAGATACGCAGTATTTT.

V usage is TRBV24-1 and J usage is TRBJ1-1, with 9 positions matching TRBD1. The ends lost 7 bases at V and 1 base at J; junction bases unmatched: 9. The CDR3 loop spans 16 amino acids. Per the germline V gene, CDR1 is KGHDR and CDR2 is SFDVKD. CDR3 in DNA: TGTGCCACCAGGCCTGCCACAGGGGGCAAGAACACTGAAGCTTTCTTT. It yields the protein CATRPATGGKNTEAFF.

The CDR3 DNA sequence: TGTGCCAGCAGCCCCGGGACAGGGATGGGGAACACTGAAGCTTTCTTT. This codes for CASSPGTGMGNTEAFF. J is TRBJ1-1 and V is TRBV2, with TRBD1 identical over 9 bases. The V gene end was trimmed by 6 bases and the J gene end by 1 base; junction bases not matched to a gene: 9. CDR3 length equals 16 residues. The germline V gene has CDR1 SNHLY and CDR2 FYNNEI.

This clone was seen only once. The chain uses TRBV7-9 and TRBJ2-7, with D tentatively TRBD1 (6 bases). The germline CDR1 and CDR2 sequences are SEHNR and FQNEAQ (reference sequence). Trimming took 2 bases from V and 2 from J, leaving 10 bases between them. This CDR3 comprises 14 residues. The CDR3 DNA sequence: TGTGCCAGCAGCTTAACCCCAGGGGCCTACGAGCAGTACTTC. Protein: CASSLTPGAYEQYF.

The table lists this clone with a count of one. The rearrangement joins TRBV2 to TRBJ1-1; 7 positions agree with TRBD1. The germline V gene encodes CDR1 SNHLY and CDR2 FYNNEI. This CDR3 is built from 13 residues. The V segment lost 5 bases and the J segment 4 bases; nucleotides outside the gene matches: 4. Written as DNA, the CDR3 is TGTGCCAGCAGTCCGGACAGGCTCACTGAAGCTTTCTTT. As protein: CASSPDRLTEAFF.

J is TRBJ1-1 and V is TRBV19, with TRBD1 identical over 7 bases. Germline CDR1 reads LNHDA; CDR2 reads SQIVND (reference sequence). V lost 4 bases to trimming and J lost 6 bases; unmatched junction nucleotides: 8. The CDR3 extends over 14 amino acids. For the CDR3, the DNA is TGTGCCAGTAGTAACCGGGACAGAGGTGCTGAAGCTTTCTTT. Translated: CASSNRDRGAEAFF.

The CDR3 protein is CAWSVSNSPLHF. DNA of the CDR3: TGTGCCTGGAGTGTCTCGAATTCACCCCTCCACTTT. The rearrangement joins TRBV30 to TRBJ1-6, with unresolved D. Germline CDR1 reads GTSNPN; CDR2 reads SVGIG (reference sequence). The CDR3 extends over 12 amino acids. Trimming left V 0 bases short and J 7 bases short, with 4 bases between.

CDR3 in amino acids: CASSDRLAGYNEQFF. The CDR3 nucleotides are TGTGCCAGCAGTGATCGGCTAGCGGGATACAATGAGCAGTTCTTC. J is TRBJ2-1 and V is TRBV2; 9 bases line up with TRBD2. The ends lost 3 bases at V and 4 bases at J; junction bases unmatched: 4. The CDR3 is made up of 15 amino acids. From germline, CDR1 is SNHLY and CDR2 FYNNEI.

The CDR3 reads CASSVGGQSTDTQYF. The CDR3 DNA follows: TGTGCCAGCAGTGTGGGGGGGCAGAGCACAGATACGCAGTATTTT. The chain links TRBV9 to TRBJ2-3, with D possibly matching TRBD2 (7 bases). The CDR3 is 15 residues long. V lost 5 bases, J lost 0 bases, and 13 bases lay in between. Germline V gives CDR1 SGDLS, CDR2 YYNGEE.

As to this clone: Other DNA sequences in this specimen translate into the identical CDR3. The chain recombines TRBV6-5 with TRBJ2-5; weak D call: TRBD2 (6 bases). The germline V gene has CDR1 MNHEY and CDR2 SVGAGI. This CDR3 is 14 amino acids long. Trimming took off 0 bases at V and 4 bases at J, with 9 bases between the two ends. CDR3 region: CASSYSASVETQYF. The CDR3, as DNA: TGTGCCAGCAGTTACTCAGCTAGCGTAGAGACCCAGTACTTC.

The chain has TRBV30 and TRBJ1-3; a weak D match, TRBD1 (5 bases). Germline CDR1 is GTSNPN and CDR2 is SVGIG (reference sequence). V was shortened by 0 bases and J by 0 bases, with 18 bases between the two germline ends. The CDR3 contains 18 residues. CDR3 in DNA: TGTGCCTGGAGTGTCCCACTCCGACAGAGTCTCTCTGGAAACACCATATATTTT. Protein product: CAWSVPLRQSLSGNTIYF.

V usage is TRBV5-6 and J usage is TRBJ1-1; perhaps TRBD1 as D (6 bases). V dropped 3 bases and J dropped 8 bases, with 14 bases sitting between them. There are 13 residues in the CDR3. From germline, CDR1 is SGHDT and CDR2 YYEEEE. This chain's CDR3 is CASSYPTGREAFF. Written as DNA, the CDR3 is TGTGCCAGCAGCTACCCAACAGGGCGGGAAGCTTTCTTT. Full variable domain (outside the CDR3, taken from reference TRBV5-6 and TRBJ1-1): DAGVTQSPTHLIKTRGQQVTLRCSPKSGHDTVSWYQQALGQGPQFIFQYYEEEERQRGNFPDRFSGHQFPNYSSELNVNALLLGDSALYLCASSYPTGREAFFGQGTRLTVV.

The J gene is TRBJ1-5, the V gene TRBV6-1; possible D gene TRBD1, 5 bases. This CDR3 spans 15 amino acids. The V end lost 2 bases, the J end lost 3 bases, and 11 bases lay between the germline ends. Germline CDR1 and CDR2: MNHNS and SASEGT. The CDR3 loop is CASSELDSINQPQHF. In DNA form, the CDR3 reads TGTGCCAGCAGTGAATTAGACAGTATCAATCAGCCCCAGCATTTT.

The chain couples TRBV19 to TRBJ1-2, with 9 bases fitting TRBD1. V gave up 11 bases and J gave up 8 bases; unmatched junction bases: 15. Germline lookup yields CDR1 LNHDA and CDR2 SQIVND (reference sequence). The CDR3 is 14 residues long. The CDR3 DNA is TGTGCCTCGTCGAACCGGGACAGGGTAGGAGGCTACACCTTC. It specifies CASSNRDRVGGYTF.

This chain joins TRBV19 and TRBJ1-2, with 9 bases lining up with TRBD1. Germline V gives CDR1 LNHDA, CDR2 SQIVND (reference sequence). The junction had 4 bases not matched to a gene; V was cut back by 6 bases and J by 2 bases. There are 14 residues in the CDR3. CDR3 DNA sequence: TGTGCCAGTAGCGTACAGGGGGCGAACTATGGCTACACCTTC. Its translation is CASSVQGANYGYTF.